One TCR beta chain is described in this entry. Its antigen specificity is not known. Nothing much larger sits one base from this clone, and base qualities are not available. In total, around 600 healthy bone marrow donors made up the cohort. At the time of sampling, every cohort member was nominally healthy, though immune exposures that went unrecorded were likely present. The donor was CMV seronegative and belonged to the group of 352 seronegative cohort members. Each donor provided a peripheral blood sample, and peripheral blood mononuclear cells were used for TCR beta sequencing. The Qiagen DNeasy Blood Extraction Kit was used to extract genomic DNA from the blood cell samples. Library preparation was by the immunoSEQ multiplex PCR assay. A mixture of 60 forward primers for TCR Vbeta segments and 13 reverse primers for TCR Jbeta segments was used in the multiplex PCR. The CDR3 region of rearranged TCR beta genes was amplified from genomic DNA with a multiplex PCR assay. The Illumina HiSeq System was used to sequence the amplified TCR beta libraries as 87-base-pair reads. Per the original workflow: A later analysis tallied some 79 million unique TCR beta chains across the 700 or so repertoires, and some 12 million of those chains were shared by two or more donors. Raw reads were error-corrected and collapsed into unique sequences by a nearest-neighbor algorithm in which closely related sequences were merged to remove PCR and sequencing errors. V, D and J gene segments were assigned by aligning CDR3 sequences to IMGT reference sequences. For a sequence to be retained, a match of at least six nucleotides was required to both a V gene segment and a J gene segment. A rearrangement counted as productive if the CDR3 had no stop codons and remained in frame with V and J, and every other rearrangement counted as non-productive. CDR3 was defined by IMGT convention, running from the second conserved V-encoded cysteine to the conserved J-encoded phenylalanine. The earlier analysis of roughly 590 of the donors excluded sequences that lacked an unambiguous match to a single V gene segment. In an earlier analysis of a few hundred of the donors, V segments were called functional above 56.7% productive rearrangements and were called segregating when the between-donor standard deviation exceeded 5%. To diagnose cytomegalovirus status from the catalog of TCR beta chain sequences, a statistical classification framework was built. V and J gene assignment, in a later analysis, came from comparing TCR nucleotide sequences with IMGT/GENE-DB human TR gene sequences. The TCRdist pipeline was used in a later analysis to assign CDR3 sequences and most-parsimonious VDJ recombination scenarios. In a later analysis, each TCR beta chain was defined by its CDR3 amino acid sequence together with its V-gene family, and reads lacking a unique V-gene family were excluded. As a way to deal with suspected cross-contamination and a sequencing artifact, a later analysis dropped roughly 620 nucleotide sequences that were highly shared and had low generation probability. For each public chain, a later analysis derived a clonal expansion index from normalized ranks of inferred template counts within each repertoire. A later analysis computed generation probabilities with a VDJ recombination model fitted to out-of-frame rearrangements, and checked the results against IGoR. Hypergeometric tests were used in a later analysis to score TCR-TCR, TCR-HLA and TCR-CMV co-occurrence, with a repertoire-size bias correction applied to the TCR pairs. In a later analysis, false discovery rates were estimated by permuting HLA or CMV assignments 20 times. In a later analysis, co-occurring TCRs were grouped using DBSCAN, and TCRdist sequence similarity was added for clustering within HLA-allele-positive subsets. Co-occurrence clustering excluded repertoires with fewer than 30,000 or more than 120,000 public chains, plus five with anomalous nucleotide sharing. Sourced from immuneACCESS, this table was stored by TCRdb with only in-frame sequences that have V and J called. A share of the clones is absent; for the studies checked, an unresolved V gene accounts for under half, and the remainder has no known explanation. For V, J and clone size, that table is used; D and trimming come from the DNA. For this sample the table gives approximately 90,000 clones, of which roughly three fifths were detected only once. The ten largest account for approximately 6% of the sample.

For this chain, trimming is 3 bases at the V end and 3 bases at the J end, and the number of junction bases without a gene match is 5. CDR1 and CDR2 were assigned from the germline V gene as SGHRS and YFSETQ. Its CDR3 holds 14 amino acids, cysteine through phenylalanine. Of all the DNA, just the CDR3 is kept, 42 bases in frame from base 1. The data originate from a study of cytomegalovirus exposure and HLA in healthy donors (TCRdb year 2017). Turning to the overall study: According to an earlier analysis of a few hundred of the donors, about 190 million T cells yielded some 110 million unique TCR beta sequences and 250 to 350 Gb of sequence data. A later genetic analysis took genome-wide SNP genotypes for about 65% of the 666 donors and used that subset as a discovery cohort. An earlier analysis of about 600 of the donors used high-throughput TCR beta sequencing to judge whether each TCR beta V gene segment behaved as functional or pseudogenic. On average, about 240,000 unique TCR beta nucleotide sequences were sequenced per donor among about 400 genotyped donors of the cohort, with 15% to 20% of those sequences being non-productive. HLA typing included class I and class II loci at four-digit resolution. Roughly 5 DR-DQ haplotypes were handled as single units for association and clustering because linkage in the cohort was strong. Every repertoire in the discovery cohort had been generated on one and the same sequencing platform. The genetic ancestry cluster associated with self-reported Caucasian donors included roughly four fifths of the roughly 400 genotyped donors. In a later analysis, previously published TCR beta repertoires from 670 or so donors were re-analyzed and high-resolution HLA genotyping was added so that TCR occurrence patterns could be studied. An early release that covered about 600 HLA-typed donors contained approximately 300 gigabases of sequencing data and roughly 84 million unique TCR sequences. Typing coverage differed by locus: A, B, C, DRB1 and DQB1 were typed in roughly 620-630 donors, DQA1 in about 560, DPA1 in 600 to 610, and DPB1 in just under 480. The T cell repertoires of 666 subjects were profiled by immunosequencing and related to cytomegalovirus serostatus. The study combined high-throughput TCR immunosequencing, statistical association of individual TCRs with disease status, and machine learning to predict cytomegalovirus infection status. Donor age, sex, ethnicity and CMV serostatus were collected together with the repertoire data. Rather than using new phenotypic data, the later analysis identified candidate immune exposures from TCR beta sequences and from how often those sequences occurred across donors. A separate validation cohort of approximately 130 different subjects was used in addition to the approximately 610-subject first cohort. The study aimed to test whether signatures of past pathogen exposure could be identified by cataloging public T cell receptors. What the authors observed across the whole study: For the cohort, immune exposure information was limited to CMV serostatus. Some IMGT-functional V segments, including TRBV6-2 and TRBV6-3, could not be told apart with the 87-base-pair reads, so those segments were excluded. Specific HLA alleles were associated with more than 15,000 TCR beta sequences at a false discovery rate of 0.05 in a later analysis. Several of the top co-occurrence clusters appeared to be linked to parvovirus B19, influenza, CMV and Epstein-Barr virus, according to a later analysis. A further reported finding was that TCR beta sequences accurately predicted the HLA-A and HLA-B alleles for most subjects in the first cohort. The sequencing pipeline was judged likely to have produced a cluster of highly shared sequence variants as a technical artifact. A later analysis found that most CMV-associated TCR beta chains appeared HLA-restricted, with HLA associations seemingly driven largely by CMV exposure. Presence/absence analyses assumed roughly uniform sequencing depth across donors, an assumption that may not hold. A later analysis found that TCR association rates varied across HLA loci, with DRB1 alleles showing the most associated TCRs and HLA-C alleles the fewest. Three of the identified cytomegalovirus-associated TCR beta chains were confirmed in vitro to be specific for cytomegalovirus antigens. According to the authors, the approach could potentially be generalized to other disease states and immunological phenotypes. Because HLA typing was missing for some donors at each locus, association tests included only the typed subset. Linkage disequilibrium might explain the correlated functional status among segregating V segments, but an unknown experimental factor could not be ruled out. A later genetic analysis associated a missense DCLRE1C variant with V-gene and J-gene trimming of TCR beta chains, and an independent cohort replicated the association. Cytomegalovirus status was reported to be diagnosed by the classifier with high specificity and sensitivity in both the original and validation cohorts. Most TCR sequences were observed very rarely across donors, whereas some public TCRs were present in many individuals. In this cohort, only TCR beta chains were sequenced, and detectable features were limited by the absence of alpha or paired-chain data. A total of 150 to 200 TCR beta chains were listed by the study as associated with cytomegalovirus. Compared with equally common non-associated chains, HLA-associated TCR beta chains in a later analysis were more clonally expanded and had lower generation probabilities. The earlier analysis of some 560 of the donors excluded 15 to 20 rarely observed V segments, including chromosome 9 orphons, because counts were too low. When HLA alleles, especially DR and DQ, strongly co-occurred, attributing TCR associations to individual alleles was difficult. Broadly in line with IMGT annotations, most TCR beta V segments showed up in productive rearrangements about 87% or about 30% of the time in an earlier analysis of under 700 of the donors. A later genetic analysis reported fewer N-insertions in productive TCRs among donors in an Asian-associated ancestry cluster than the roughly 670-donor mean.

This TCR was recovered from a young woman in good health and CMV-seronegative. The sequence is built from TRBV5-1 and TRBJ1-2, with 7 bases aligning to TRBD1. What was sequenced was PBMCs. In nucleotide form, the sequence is TGCGCCAGCAGCTATGGACAGGCCTACTATGGCTACACCTTC. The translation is CASSYGQAYYGYTF.